The 4 T cell receptor beta chains listed next were all sequenced from one sample in a study of cytomegalovirus exposure and HLA in healthy donors. Primers included in the PCR were 60 Vbeta and 13 Jbeta primers. Data came from immunoSEQ multiplex PCR; TCRdb stores just in-frame clones and leaves some out. The table lists 95,000 to 150,000 clones, roughly three fifths of them singletons. The sample consisted of PBMCs. The receptor source for this set is a man between 18 and 35 years old in good health and CMV-seronegative.

V and J are TRBV27 and TRBJ2-3; TRBD2 matches at 7 bases. CDR3 length: 15 residues. The junction had 5 bases not matched to a gene; V was cut back by 5 bases and J by 0 bases. Germline V gene sequence: CDR1 MNHEY, CDR2 SMNVEV (reference sequence). CDR3 sequence reads: CASSPPSGSTDTQYF. DNA for the CDR3: TGTGCCAGCAGTCCACCTAGCGGCAGCACAGATACGCAGTATTTT.

J is TRBJ1-5 and V is TRBV7-9, with D perhaps TRBD1 (6 bases). The CDR3 contains 13 residues. V was shortened by 1 base and J by 11 bases, with 12 bases between the two germline ends. Germline V gene sequence: CDR1 SEHNR, CDR2 FQNEAQ (reference sequence). The CDR3 is CASSLDLGGSQHF. The DNA for the CDR3 is TGTGCCAGCAGCTTAGACCTAGGGGGATCCCAGCATTTT.

The chain employs TRBV15 and TRBJ2-7, with TRBD1 identical over 7 bases. Germline V lookup: CDR1 LNHNV, CDR2 YYDKDF (reference sequence). CDR3 size: 21 residues. The trim removed 3 bases at V and 2 bases at J, leaving 25 bases unmatched. CDR3 DNA: TGTGCCACCAGCAGGGTGGGGCAACAGGGGCCATCTACGCGATCCACCTACGAGCAGTACTTC. Its protein is CATSRVGQQGPSTRSTYEQYF.

Concerning this clone: An end of the junction does not agree with germline; a read error may underlie this. V usage is TRBV7-9 and J usage is TRBJ1-5; 10 nucleotides agree with TRBD1. CDR3 size: 18 residues. The germline V gene has CDR1 SEHNR and CDR2 FQNEAQ (reference sequence). The CDR3 sequence: CSSSSGTGAGVLNQPQHF. Here the CDR3 DNA reads TGTTCCAGCAGCTCCGGGACAGGGGCCGGAGTTCTTAATCAGCCCCAGCATTTT.